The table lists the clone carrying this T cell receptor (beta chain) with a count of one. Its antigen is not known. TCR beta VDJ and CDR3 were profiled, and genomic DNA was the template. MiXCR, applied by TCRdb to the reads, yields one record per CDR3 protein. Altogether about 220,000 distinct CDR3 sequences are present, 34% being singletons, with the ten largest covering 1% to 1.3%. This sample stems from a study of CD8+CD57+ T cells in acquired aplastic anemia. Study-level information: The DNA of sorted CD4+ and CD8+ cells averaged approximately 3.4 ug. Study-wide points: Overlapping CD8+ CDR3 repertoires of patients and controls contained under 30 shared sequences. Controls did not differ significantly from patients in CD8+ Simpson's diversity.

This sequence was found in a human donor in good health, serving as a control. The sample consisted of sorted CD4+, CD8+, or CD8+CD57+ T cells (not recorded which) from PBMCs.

CDR3 in DNA: TGCAGCGTTTACAACTATGGCTACACCTTC. Amino acid sequence: CSVYNYGYTF. The V call is TRBV29-1, the J call TRBJ1-2; D is unclear. This CDR3 region has 10 residues. V gave up 5 bases and J gave up 2 bases, with 3 bases separating them. Germline V CDR1 and CDR2: SQVTM, ANQGSEA.